The clone carrying this T cell receptor (beta chain) was detected only once. What it binds is not known. This sample was included in a study of T cell responses to AZD1222 COVID-19 vaccine. Study-level results: It should be noted that donors were predominantly white British and more often female, and clonal diversity was possibly underestimated.

Trimming left V 7 bases short and J 1 base short, with 16 bases between. Germline V gene sequence: CDR1 SQVTM, CDR2 ANQGSEA. There are 14 residues in the CDR3. Some clones are missing from TCRdb's copy, which holds only in-frame ones; the method was immunoSEQ multiplex PCR. The sample consists of about 75,000 clones, more than 75% of them appearing once. Second-dose recipients at about 4 or about 12 weeks were treated as one pooled group. The V gene is TRBV29-1, the J gene TRBJ1-1; D call uncertain. The TCR originated in an adult who received the AZD1222 COVID-19 vaccine. The material was peripheral blood, obtained 28 days after the second AZD1222 dose. The DNA for the CDR3 is TGCAGCGCCTACGACGGACGCAGGAACACTGAAGCTTTCTTT. This sequence encodes CSAYDGRRNTEAFF.